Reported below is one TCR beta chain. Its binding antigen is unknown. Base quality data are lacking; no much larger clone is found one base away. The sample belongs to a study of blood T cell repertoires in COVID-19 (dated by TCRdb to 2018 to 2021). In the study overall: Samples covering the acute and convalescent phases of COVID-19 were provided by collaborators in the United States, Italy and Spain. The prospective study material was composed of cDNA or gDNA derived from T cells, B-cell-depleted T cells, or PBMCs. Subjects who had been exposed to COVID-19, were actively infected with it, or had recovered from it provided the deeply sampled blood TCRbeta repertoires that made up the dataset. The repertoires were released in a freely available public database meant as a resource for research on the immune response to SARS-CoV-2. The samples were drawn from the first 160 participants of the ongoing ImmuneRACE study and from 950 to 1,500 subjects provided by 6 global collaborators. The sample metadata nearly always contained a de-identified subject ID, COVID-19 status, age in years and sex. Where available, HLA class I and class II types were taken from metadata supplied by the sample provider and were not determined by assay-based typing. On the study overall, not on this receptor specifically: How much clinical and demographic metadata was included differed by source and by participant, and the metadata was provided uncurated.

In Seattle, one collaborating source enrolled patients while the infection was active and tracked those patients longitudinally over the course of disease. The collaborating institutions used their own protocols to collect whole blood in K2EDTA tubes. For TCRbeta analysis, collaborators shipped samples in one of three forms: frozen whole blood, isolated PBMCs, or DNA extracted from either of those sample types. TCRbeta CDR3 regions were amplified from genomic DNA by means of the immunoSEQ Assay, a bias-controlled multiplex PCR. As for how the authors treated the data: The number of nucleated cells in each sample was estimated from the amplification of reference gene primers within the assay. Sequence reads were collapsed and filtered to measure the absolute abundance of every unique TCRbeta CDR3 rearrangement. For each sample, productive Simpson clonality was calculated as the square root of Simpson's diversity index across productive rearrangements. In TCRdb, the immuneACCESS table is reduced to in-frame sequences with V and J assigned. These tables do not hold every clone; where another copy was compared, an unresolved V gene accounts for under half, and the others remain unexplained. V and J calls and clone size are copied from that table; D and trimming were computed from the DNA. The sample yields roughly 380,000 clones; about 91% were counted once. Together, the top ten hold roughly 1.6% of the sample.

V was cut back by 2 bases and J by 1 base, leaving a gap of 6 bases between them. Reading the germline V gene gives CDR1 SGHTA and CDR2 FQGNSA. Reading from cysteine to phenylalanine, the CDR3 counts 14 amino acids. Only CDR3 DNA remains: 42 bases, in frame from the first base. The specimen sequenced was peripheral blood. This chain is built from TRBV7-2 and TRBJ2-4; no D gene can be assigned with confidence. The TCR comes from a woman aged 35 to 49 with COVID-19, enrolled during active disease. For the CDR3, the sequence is CASSLTRAKNIQYF. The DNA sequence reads TGTGCCAGCAGCTTAACGCGCGCCAAAAACATTCAGTACTTC.